The clone carrying this TCR beta chain was seen more than once but under ten times. These data originate in a study of T cells in Graves' hyperthyroidism and ophthalmopathy. Germline CDR1 and CDR2: MNHEY and SVGEGT. Trimming took 8 bases from V and 3 from J, leaving 21 bases between them. This CDR3 region has 16 residues. Amplified TCR beta CDR3 regions derived from RNA transcripts. Researchers ran a first-round RT-PCR on the TCR CDR3 using the HTBI primer set. TCRdb independently ran MiXCR on the multiplex PCR reads; one entry per CDR3 protein. Of 490,000 or so distinct CDR3 sequences in the sample, approximately 23% were seen once.

This chain uses TRBV6-2 or TRBV6-3 with TRBJ2-3, with a possible D match to TRBD2 (7 bases). The sample consisted of blood. The sequence derives from a woman in her seventies with Graves' ophthalmopathy. In DNA form, the CDR3 reads TGTGCCAGCCAACGAGGGGGAGGGCCAGAAACAGATACGCAGTATTTT. Residues: CASQRGGGPETDTQYF.